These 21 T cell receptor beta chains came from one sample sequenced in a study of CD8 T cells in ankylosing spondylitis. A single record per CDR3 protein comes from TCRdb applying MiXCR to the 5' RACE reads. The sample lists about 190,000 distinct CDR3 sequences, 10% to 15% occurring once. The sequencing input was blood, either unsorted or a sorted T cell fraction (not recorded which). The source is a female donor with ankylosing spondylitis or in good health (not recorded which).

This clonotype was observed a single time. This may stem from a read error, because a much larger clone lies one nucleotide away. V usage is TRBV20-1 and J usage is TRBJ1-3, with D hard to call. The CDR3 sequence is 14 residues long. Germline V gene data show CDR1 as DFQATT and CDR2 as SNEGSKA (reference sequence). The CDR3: CCAIPATSGNTIYF. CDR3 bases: TGCTGTGCCATCCCGGCGACATCTGGAAACACCATATATTTT.

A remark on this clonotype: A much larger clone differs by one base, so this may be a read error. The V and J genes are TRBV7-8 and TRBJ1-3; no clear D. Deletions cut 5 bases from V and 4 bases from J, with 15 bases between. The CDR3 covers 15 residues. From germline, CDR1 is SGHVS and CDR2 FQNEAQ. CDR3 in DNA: TGTGCCAGCAGCCGCGACAAGGTAGAAGGAAACACCATATATTTT. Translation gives CASSRDKVEGNTIYF.

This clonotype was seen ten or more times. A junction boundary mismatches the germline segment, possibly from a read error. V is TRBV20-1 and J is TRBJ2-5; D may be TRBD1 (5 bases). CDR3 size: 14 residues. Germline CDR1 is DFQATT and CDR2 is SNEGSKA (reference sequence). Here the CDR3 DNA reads TGCAGTGCTAGCCCGAGACAGTACACCCCGGATAAGGTCTTC. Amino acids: CSASPRQYTPDKVF.

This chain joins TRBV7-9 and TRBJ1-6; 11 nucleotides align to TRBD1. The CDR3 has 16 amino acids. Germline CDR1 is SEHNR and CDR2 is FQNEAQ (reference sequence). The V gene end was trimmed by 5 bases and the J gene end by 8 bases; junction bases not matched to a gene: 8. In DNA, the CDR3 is TGTGCCAGCAGCAGGACAGGGGGCCGGTCGGATTCACCCCTCCACTTT. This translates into CASSRTGGRSDSPLHF.

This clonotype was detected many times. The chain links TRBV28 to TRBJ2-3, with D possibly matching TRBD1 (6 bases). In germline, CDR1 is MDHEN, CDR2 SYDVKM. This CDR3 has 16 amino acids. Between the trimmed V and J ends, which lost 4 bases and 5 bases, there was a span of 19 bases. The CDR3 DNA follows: TGTGCCAGCAGTTCCTCATGGGGGCGCGGACGAGATACGCAGTATTTT. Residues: CASSSSWGRGRDTQYF.

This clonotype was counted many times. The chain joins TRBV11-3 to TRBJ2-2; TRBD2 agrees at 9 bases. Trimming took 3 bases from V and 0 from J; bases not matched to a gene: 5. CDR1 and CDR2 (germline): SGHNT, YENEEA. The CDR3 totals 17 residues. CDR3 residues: CASSLIAGDTNTGELFF. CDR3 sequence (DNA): TGTGCCAGCAGCTTGATAGCGGGAGACACGAACACCGGGGAGCTGTTTTTT.

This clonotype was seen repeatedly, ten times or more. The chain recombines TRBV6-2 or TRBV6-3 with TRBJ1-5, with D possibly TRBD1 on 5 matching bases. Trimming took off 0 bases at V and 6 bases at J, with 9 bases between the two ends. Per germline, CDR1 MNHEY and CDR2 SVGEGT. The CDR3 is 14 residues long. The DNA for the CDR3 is TGTGCCAGCAGTTACTCAGGGGAGTTTCAGCCCCAGCATTTT. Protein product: CASSYSGEFQPQHF.

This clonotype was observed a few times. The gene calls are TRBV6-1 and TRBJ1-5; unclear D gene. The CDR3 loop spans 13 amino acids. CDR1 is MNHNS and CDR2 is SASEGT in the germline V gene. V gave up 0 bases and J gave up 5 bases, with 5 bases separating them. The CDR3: CASSEAWDQPQHF. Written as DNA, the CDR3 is TGTGCCAGCAGTGAAGCTTGGGATCAGCCCCAGCATTTT.

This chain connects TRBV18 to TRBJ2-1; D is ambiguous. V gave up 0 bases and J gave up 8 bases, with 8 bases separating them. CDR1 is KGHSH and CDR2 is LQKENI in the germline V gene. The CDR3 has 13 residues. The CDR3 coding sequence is TGTGCCAGCTCACCACCTAACGCTGATGAGCAGTTCTTC. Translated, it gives CASSPPNADEQFF.

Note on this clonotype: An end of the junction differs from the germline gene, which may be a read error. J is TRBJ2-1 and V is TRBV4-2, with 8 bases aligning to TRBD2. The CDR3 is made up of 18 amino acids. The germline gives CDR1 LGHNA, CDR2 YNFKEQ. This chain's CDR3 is CANSPSSGPFQRGDEQFF. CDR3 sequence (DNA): TGTGCCAACAGCCCGTCTAGCGGGCCATTCCAAAGAGGCGATGAGCAGTTCTTC.

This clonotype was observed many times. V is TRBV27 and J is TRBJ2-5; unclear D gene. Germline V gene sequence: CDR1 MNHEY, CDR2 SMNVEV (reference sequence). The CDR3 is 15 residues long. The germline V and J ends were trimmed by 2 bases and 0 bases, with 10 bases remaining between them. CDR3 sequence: CASSLERAHQETQYF. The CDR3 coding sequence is TGTGCCAGCAGTTTAGAACGCGCGCACCAAGAGACCCAGTACTTC.

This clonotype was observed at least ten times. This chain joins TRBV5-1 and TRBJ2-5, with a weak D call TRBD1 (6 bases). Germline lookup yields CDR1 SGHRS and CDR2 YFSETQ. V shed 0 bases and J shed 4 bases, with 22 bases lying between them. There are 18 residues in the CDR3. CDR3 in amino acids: CASSLDGMPGVRRETQYF. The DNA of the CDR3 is TGCGCCAGCAGCTTGGATGGGATGCCAGGGGTTCGGCGAGAGACCCAGTACTTC. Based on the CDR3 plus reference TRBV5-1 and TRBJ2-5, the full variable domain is KAGVTQTPRYLIKTRGQQVTLSCSPISGHRSVSWYQQTPGQGLQFLFEYFSETQRNKGNFPGRFSGRQFSNSRSEMNVSTLELGDSALYLCASSLDGMPGVRRETQYFGPGTRLLVL.

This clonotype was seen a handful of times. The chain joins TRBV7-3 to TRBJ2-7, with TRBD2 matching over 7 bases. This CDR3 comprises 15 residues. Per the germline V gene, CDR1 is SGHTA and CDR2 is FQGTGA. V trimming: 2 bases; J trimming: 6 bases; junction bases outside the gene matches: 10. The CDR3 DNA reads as TGTGCCAGCAGCTTAGGTCCGGGAGGTCGGTTCGAGCAGTACTTC. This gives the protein CASSLGPGGRFEQYF. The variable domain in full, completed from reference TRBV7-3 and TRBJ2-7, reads GAGVSQTPSNKVTEKGKYVELRCDPISGHTALYWYRQSLGQGPEFLIYFQGTGAADDSGLPNDRFFAVRPEGSVSTLKIQRTERGDSAVYLCASSLGPGGRFEQYFGPGTRLTVT.

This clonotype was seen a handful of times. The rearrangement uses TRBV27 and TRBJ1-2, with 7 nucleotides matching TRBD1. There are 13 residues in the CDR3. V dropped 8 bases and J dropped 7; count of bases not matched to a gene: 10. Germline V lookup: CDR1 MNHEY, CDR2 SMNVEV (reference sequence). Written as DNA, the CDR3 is TGTGCCAGCGCCAGCACAGGGGTGGGTGGCTACACCTTC. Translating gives CASASTGVGGYTF.

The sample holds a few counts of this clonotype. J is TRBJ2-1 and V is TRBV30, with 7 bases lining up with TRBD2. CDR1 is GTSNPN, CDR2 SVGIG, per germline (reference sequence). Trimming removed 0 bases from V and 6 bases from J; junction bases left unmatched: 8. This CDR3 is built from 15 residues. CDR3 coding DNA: TGTGCCTGGAGTGTTTTTGGCGGGAGTAGCAATGAGCAGTTCTTC. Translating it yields CAWSVFGGSSNEQFF.

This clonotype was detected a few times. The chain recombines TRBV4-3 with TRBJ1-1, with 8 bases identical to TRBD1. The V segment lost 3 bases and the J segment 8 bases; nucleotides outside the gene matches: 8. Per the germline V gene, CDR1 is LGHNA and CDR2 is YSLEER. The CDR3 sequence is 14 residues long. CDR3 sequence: CASSQGQGAEEAFF. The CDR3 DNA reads TGCGCCAGCAGCCAGGGGCAGGGGGCTGAGGAAGCTTTCTTT.

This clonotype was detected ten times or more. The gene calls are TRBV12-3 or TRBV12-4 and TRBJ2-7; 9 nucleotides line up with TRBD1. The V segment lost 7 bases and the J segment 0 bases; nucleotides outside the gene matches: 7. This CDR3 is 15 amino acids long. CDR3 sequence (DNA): TGTGCCAGCACCCAGACAGGGGGGAGCTCCTACGAGCAGTACTTC. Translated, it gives CASTQTGGSSYEQYF.

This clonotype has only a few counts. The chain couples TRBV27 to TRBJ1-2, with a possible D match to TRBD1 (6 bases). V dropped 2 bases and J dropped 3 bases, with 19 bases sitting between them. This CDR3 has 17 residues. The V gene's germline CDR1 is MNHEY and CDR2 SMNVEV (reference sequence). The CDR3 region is CASSLTATGWIDYGYTF. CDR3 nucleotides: TGTGCCAGCAGTTTAACGGCCACAGGGTGGATTGACTATGGCTACACCTTC.

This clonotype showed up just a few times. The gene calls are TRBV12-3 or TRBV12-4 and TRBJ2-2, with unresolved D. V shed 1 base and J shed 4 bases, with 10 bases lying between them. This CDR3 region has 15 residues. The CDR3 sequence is CASSLESWGTGELFF. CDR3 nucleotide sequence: TGTGCCAGCAGTTTAGAGTCCTGGGGCACCGGGGAGCTGTTTTTT.

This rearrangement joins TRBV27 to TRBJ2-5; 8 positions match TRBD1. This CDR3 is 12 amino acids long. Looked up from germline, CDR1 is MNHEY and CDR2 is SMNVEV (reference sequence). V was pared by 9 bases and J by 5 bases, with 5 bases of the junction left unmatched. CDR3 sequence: CASRTGLETQYF. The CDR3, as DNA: TGTGCCAGTCGGACAGGGTTGGAGACCCAGTACTTC.

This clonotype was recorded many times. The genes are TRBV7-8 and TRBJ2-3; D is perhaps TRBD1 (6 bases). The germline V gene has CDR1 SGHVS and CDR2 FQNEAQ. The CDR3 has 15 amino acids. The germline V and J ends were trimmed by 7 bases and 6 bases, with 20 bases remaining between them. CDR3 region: CASITYTGNRDTQYF. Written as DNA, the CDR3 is TGTGCCAGCATCACTTATACAGGGAACCGGGATACGCAGTATTTT.